These T cell receptor beta chains were read from a single sample in a study of blood T cell repertoires in COVID-19. Sequencing used immunoSEQ multiplex PCR; TCRdb keeps in-frame clones, though not all of them. This table holds a few hundred thousand clones, 65% to 90% found once. Sequencing was performed on PBMCs or T cells enriched from blood (not recorded which). These receptors originate from a middle-aged woman with acute COVID-19. The CDR3 runs from the conserved cysteine through the conserved F or W. D genes are given only for firm matches. Size tells how often a clone was seen (once, few, many) or the class of an expanded clone, and some rows leave it out.

d_gene | abundance | j_gene | v_gene | CDR3aa | CDR3nt
NA | NA | TRBJ2-1 | TRBV6-5 | CASSRLVGRNEQFF | TGTGCCAGCAGCCGTCTCGTCGGTCGCAATGAGCAGTTCTTC
NA | NA | TRBJ1-2 | TRBV2 | CASSNRGNLGYTF | TGTGCCAGCAGCAACCGGGGAAACCTTGGCTACACCTTC
NA | NA | TRBJ1-1 | TRBV5-1 | CASRIGEGTEAFF | TGCGCCAGCAGAATAGGGGAAGGCACTGAAGCTTTCTTT
NA | NA | TRBJ2-7 | TRBV9 | CASSVAPGSGYEQYF | TGTGCCAGCAGCGTAGCACCGGGGTCCGGATACGAGCAGTACTTC
TRBD1 | NA | TRBJ2-7 | TRBV11-2 | CASSPFTGGAWYEQYF | TGTGCCAGCAGCCCATTTACAGGGGGCGCTTGGTACGAGCAGTACTTC
NA | NA | TRBJ1-1 | TRBV28 | CAALVVGQAEAFF | TGTGCCGCCCTGGTAGTCGGTCAAGCTGAAGCTTTCTTT
TRBD1 | NA | TRBJ2-7 | TRBV2 | CASSDSLGQGTGEQYF | TGTGCCAGCAGTGATTCTCTTGGACAGGGGACGGGCGAGCAGTACTTC
TRBD2 | NA | TRBJ2-2 | TRBV28 | CASTDAGGSYTGELFF | TGTGCCAGCACCGACGCGGGGGGATCCTACACCGGGGAGCTGTTTTTT
NA | once | TRBJ2-3 | TRBV7-9 | CASSSGGGGSTDTQYF | TGTGCCAGCAGCTCCGGGGGAGGTGGGAGCACAGATACGCAGTATTTT
NA | NA | TRBJ2-7 | TRBV19 | CASSVGASISYEQYF | TGTGCCAGTAGTGTAGGGGCCTCGATATCCTACGAGCAGTACTTC
NA | NA | TRBJ1-2 | TRBV27 | CATLSLTATNYGYTF | TGTGCCACCCTTTCCCTGACAGCCACTAACTATGGCTACACCTTC
TRBD1 | NA | TRBJ1-6 | TRBV3-1/TRBV3-2 | CASSPLGQGRNSPLHF | TGTGCCAGCAGCCCCTTGGGACAGGGTAGGAATTCACCCCTCCACTTT
NA | once | TRBJ1-6 | TRBV2 | CASKTGDVTRNSPLHF | TGTGCCAGCAAAACAGGTGACGTCACACGAAATTCACCCCTCCACTTT
NA | NA | TRBJ1-3 | TRBV5-6 | CASSMRDSGNTIYF | TGTGCCAGCAGCATGAGGGATTCTGGAAACACCATATATTTT
TRBD1 | NA | TRBJ2-7 | TRBV7-2 | CASSFRAGGNEQYF | TGTGCCAGCAGCTTTAGGGCAGGGGGCAACGAGCAGTACTTC